The next 17 T cell receptor beta chains were all read from a single sample in a study of CD8 T cells in Susac syndrome. With random hexamers, roughly 0.5 to 1 ug RNA was reverse transcribed. TCRdb analysed the immunoSEQ multiplex PCR reads with MiXCR anew, one entry per CDR3 protein. This sample has under 200,000 distinct CDR3 sequences, with 85% to 95% found just once. The sequenced sample consisted of CD8+ T cells from PBMCs. The origin of the receptors is a human donor with multiple sclerosis.

A note on this clonotype: One junction end does not reproduce the germline sequence, and a read error may be involved. The chain employs TRBV11-2 and TRBJ2-7; 8 bases map to TRBD1. The CDR3 runs to 14 residues. Germline CDR1 and CDR2: SGHAT and FQNNGV. The CDR3 DNA sequence: TGTGCCAGCAGCTTAGTGAACAGGGGGACCCCTCCTCACTTC. Translation gives CASSLVNRGTPPHF.

CDR3: CSASGGSDEQFF. The CDR3 nucleotides read TGCAGCGCCAGTGGTGGGTCCGATGAGCAGTTCTTC. V gene TRBV29-1 combines with J gene TRBJ2-1; D not certain. With 7 bases removed from V and 8 bases from J, the gap between germline ends came to 15 bases. This CDR3 has 12 amino acids. Germline loops: CDR1 SQVTM, CDR2 ANQGSEA.

This chain joins TRBV5-1 and TRBJ2-3, with unresolved D. The CDR3 has 15 residues. The V gene lost 1 base and the J gene lost 6 bases, with 15 bases spanning the gap. Per the germline V gene, CDR1 is SGHRS and CDR2 is YFSETQ. DNA of the CDR3: TGCGCCAGCAGCTTGTGGCAGATGCGGTACGATACGCAGTATTTT. Its translation is CASSLWQMRYDTQYF.

The table lists this clonotype with a count of one. The V call is TRBV12-3 or TRBV12-4, the J call TRBJ2-7; tentatively, D is TRBD2 (6 bases). The ends were cut back, 5 bases at V and 4 bases at J, with 9 bases in the middle. The CDR3 length is 12 residues. CDR3 amino acids: CASSGRMYEQYF. DNA for the CDR3: TGTGCCAGCAGTGGGAGGATGTACGAGCAGTACTTC.

The V gene is TRBV28, the J gene TRBJ2-7; a possible D gene is TRBD1 (6 bases). Per the germline V gene, CDR1 is MDHEN and CDR2 is SYDVKM. The CDR3 covers 14 residues. Trimming removed 6 bases at V and 5 bases at J, with 17 bases between. CDR3 sequence: CASSYRVGPDEQYF. CDR3 nucleotide sequence: TGTGCCAGCAGCTACAGGGTAGGGCCGGACGAGCAGTACTTC.

V and J are TRBV4-2 and TRBJ2-5; 12 bases line up with TRBD2. Germline CDR1 LGHNA, CDR2 YNFKEQ. J lost 1 base, V lost 0 bases, and 6 bases had no gene match. This CDR3 spans 18 amino acids. The CDR3 DNA is TGTGCCAGCAGCCAAGATCTAGCGGGGGGGCGGTCCCAAGAGACCCAGTACTTC. Translated: CASSQDLAGGRSQETQYF.

This clonotype appeared a single time. This chain connects TRBV11-2 to TRBJ2-1; D is undetermined. V gave up 8 bases and J gave up 8 bases, with 19 bases separating them. CDR3 length: 14 residues. Germline CDR1 and CDR2: SGHAT and FQNNGV. CDR3 DNA: TGTGCCAGCGTCGTCTCGTCCCTGATCCATGAGCAGTTCTTC. This codes for CASVVSSLIHEQFF.

The V call is TRBV30, the J call TRBJ2-1; maybe TRBD1 (5 bases). The germline CDR1 and CDR2 sequences are GTSNPN and SVGIG (reference sequence). V was trimmed by 4 bases and J by 0 bases, leaving 10 bases between them. CDR3 length: 14 amino acids. Written as DNA, the CDR3 is TGTGCCTGGACCCAAGGGGTCTCCTACAATGAGCAGTTCTTC. Translated, it gives CAWTQGVSYNEQFF.

CDR3 protein: CSATGTGSYEQYF. The CDR3 DNA sequence: TGCAGTGCCACCGGGACAGGATCCTACGAGCAGTACTTC. The chain uses TRBV20-1 and TRBJ2-7; TRBD1 agrees at 8 bases. The CDR3 runs 13 residues. V shed 6 bases, J shed 1 base, and the junction held 5 bases outside the gene matches. CDR1 is DFQATT, CDR2 SNEGSKA, per germline (reference sequence).

The chain couples TRBV6-5 to TRBJ2-3, with D maybe TRBD1 (7 bases). Germline V lookup: CDR1 MNHEY, CDR2 SVGAGI. Trimming took 4 bases from V and 2 from J, leaving 16 bases between them. The CDR3 covers 16 residues. For the CDR3, the DNA is TGTGCCAGCAGTTCCGCCGGAGGGGGCAACACAGATACGCAGTATTTT. Protein product: CASSSAGGGNTDTQYF.

The gene calls are TRBV15 and TRBJ2-5, with a weak D call TRBD2 (5 bases). V lost 3 bases, J lost 4 bases, and 15 bases lay in between. This CDR3 region has 15 residues. CDR1 LNHNV and CDR2 YYDKDF come from the germline V gene (reference sequence). CDR3 loop: CATSSSVLAGETQYF. The DNA of the CDR3 is TGTGCCACCAGCAGCTCAGTGTTGGCGGGAGAGACCCAGTACTTC. The complete variable domain, with remaining parts taken from reference TRBV15 and TRBJ2-5, reads DAMVIQNPRYQVTQFGKPVTLSCSQTLNHNVMYWYQQKSSQAPKLLFHYYDKDFNNEADTPDNFQSRRPNTSFCFLDIRSPGLGDTAMYLCATSSSVLAGETQYFGPGTRLLVL.

The chain combines TRBV12-3 or TRBV12-4 with TRBJ2-5; D unresolved. CDR3 length: 15 residues. The V end was cut by 2 bases, the J end by 3 bases, with 13 bases between. CDR3 protein: CASSLQRGWEETQYF. As DNA, the CDR3 is TGTGCCAGCAGTTTACAGAGAGGATGGGAAGAGACCCAGTACTTC.

The chain employs TRBV11-2 and TRBJ2-3, with D hard to call. V was trimmed by 2 bases and J by 2 bases, leaving 8 bases between them. This CDR3 contains 14 residues. Germline CDR1 SGHAT, CDR2 FQNNGV. The CDR3 loop is CASSLRPTTDTQYF. The CDR3 DNA sequence: TGTGCCAGCAGCTTAAGGCCTACCACAGATACGCAGTATTTT.

This clonotype was observed a single time. The chain carries TRBV4-1 and TRBJ1-2; D remains ambiguous. The CDR3 extends over 14 amino acids. Trimming shortened V by 1 base and J by 1 base, and 7 bases separated the two germline ends. CDR1 MGHRA and CDR2 YSYEKL come from the germline V gene. The CDR3 nucleotides are TGCGCCAGCAGCCAAGGAACAGTTAACTATGGCTACACCTTC. Amino acid sequence: CASSQGTVNYGYTF.

The chain recombines TRBV15 with TRBJ1-2; the match to TRBD1 covers 8 bases. Germline lookup yields CDR1 LNHNV and CDR2 YYDKDF (reference sequence). The CDR3 is 14 residues long. J was trimmed by 3 bases and V by 3 bases; bases with no gene match: 3. CDR3 residues: CATSRPGQDYGYTF. In DNA form, the CDR3 reads TGTGCCACCAGCAGGCCGGGACAGGACTATGGCTACACCTTC.

The chain uses TRBV18 and TRBJ2-1, with D maybe TRBD2 (5 bases). Germline loops: CDR1 KGHSH, CDR2 LQKENI. The CDR3 has 16 residues. Trimming took off 1 base at V and 1 base at J, with 11 bases between the two ends. The CDR3 bases are TGTGCCAGCTCACCACTAGTGGGAGATTCCTACAATGAGCAGTTCTTC. As protein: CASSPLVGDSYNEQFF. The full variable domain, rest sourced from reference TRBV18 and TRBJ2-1, is NAGVMQNPRHLVRRRGQEARLRCSPMKGHSHVYWYRQLPEEGLKFMVYLQKENIIDESGMPKERFSAEFPKEGPSILRIQQVVRGDSAAYFCASSPLVGDSYNEQFFGPGTRLTVL.

A single count supports this clonotype. The genes are TRBV27 and TRBJ1-1; 7 bases align to TRBD1. J was trimmed by 5 bases and V by 5 bases; bases with no gene match: 11. CDR1 MNHEY and CDR2 SMNVEV come from the germline V gene (reference sequence). The CDR3 has 15 amino acids. The CDR3 reads CASSLIWTGGTEAFF. The CDR3 nucleotides are TGTGCCAGCAGTCTAATATGGACAGGAGGGACTGAAGCTTTCTTT.